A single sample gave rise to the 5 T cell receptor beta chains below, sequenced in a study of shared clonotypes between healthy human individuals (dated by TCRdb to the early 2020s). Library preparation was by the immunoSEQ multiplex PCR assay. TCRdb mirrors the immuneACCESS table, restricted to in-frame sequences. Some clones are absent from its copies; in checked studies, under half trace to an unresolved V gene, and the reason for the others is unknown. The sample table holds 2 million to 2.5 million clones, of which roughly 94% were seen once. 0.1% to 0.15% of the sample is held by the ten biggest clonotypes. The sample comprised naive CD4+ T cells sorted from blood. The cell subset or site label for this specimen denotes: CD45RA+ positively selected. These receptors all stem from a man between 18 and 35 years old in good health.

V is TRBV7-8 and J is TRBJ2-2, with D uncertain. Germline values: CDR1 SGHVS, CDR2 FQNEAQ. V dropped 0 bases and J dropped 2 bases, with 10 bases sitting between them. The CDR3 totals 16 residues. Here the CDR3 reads CASSLAGASNTGELFF. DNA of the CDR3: TGTGCCAGCAGCTTAGCGGGTGCTTCTAACACCGGGGAGCTGTTTTTT.

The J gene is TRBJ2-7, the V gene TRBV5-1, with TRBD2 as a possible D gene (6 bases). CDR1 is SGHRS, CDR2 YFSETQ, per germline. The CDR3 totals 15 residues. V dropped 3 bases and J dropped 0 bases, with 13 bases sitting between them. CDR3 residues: CASSWGRLSSYEQYF. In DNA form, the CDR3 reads TGCGCCAGCAGCTGGGGGAGGCTTAGCTCCTACGAGCAGTACTTC.

CDR3 residues: CASSVDRVLFEQYF. CDR3 coding DNA: TGTGCCAGCAGCGTGGACAGGGTATTATTCGAGCAGTACTTC. V and J are TRBV25-1 and TRBJ2-7; TRBD1 aligns across 8 bases. CDR3 length: 14 residues. J lost 6 bases, V lost 6 bases, and 10 bases had no gene match. Germline CDR1 is MGHDK and CDR2 is SYGVNS.

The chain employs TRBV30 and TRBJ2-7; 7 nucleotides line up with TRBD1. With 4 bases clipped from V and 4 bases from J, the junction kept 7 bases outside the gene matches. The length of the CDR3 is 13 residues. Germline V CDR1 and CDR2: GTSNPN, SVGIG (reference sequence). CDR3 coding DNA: TGTGCCTGGACCGAGACAGGGATGTACGAGCAGTACTTC. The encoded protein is CAWTETGMYEQYF.

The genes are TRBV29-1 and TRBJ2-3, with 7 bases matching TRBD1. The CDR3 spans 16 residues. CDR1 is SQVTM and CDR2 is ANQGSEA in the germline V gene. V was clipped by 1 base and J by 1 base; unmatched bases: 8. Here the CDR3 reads CSVEGGRGQRTDTQYF. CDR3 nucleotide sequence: TGCAGCGTTGAAGGTGGTCGGGGACAGCGCACAGATACGCAGTATTTT.